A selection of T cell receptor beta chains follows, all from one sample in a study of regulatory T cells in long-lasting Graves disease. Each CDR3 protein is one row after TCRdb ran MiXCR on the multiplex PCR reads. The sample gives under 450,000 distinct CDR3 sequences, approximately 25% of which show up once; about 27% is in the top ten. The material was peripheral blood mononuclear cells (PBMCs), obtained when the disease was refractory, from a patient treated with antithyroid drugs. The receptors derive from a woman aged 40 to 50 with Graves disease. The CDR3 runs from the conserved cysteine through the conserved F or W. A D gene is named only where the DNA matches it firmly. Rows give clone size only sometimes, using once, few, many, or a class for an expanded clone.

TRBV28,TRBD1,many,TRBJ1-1,TGTGCCAGCAGGGGGGGGGGAACAGGGGAAACTGAAGCTTTCTTT,CASRGGGTGETEAFF
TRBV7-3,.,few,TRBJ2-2,TGTGCCAGCAGCCTGAACCCCCTCGGCACCGGGGAGCTGTTTTTT,CASSLNPLGTGELFF
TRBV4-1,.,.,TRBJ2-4,TGCGCCAGCAGCCAAGGTCGGGTTTATGGGGAGGCCAAAAACATTCAGTACTTC,CASSQGRVYGEAKNIQYF
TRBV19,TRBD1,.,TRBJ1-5,TGTGCCAGTAGTAAACAACAGGGGAGCAATCAGCCCCAGCATTTT,CASSKQQGSNQPQHF
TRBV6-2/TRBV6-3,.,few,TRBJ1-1,TGTGCCAGCAGTTATCGCCACCTGAACACTGAAGCTTTCTTT,CASSYRHLNTEAFF
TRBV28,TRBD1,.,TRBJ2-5,TGTGCCAGCAGAGAACCCGGGACAGGTGGTAGGGAGACCCAGTACTTC,CASREPGTGGRETQYF
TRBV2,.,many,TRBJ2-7,TGTGCCAGCAGTGAGGGACACTTAGACTCCTACGAGCAGTACTTC,CASSEGHLDSYEQYF
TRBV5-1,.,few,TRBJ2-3,TGCGCCAGCAGCGCGGGACAGAGCACAGATACGCAGTATTTT,CASSAGQSTDTQYF
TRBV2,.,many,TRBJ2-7,TGTGCCAGCAGCGCCGGCCGGCGACTAGTTCGCCACGAGCAGTACTTC,CASSAGRRLVRHEQYF
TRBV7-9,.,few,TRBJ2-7,TGTGCCAGCAGCCCCATCTCCTACGAGCAGTACTTC,CASSPISYEQYF
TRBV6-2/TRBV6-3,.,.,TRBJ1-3,TGTGCCAGCAGTTACTCGAAGGTTGGGGGCCTTGGAAACACCATATATTTT,CASSYSKVGGLGNTIYF
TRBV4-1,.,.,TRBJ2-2,TGCGCCAGCAGCCAAGAAGTCGGACAAGGGATTCTCGGCGGGGAGCTGTTTTTT,CASSQEVGQGILGGELFF
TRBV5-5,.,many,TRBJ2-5,TGTGCCAGCAGCTTCGACATTTATCCGGAGACCCAGTACTTC,CASSFDIYPETQYF
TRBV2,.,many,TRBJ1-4,TGTGCCAGCAGTGAAGGGCTGATCAAAATGGGGAAACTGTTTTTT,CASSEGLIKMGKLFF
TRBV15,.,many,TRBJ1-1,TGTGCCACCAGCAGAGATTGGGCCAGTGAAGCTTTCTTT,CATSRDWASEAFF
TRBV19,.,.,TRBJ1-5,TGTGCCAGTAGCTGGGAAGGGGCGAGCAATCAGCCCCAGCATTTT,CASSWEGASNQPQHF
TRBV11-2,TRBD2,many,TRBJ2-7,TGTGCCAGCAGCTTAGTCGCGGGAGTCGGGGAGCAGTACTTC,CASSLVAGVGEQYF
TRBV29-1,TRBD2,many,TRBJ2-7,TGCAGCGTTGAGGGACTAGCGGGAGCCTACGAGCAGTACTTC,CSVEGLAGAYEQYF
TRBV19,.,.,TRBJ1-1,TGTGCCAGTAGTATTAGTCGGCAGCACCACACTGAAGCTTTCTTT,CASSISRQHHTEAFF
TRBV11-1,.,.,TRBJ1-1,TGTGCCAGCAGCCCGGGACGGGCAGTGAACACTGAAGCTTTCTTT,CASSPGRAVNTEAFF
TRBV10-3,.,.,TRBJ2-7,TGTGCCATCAGTGGCTGGAGCTCCTACGAGCAGTACTTC,CAISGWSSYEQYF
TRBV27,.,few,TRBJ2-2,TGTGCCAGCAGTTTTGAATACGACACCGGGGAGCTGTTTTTT,CASSFEYDTGELFF